These 24 T cell receptor beta chains were sequenced from one sample in a study of T cells in Graves' hyperthyroidism and ophthalmopathy. TCR beta CDR3 sequences were amplified from RNA transcripts. The TCR CDR3 first-round RT-PCR relied on the HTBI primer set. MiXCR was run by TCRdb on the multiplex PCR reads, yielding one entry per CDR3 protein. Of over 650,000 distinct CDR3 sequences listed, about 15% are singletons. The material sequenced was blood. The receptors here all came from a man younger than 30 with Graves' hyperthyroidism.

This clonotype was observed a handful of times. The chain recombines TRBV28 with TRBJ2-7; D call uncertain. In germline, CDR1 is MDHEN, CDR2 SYDVKM. This CDR3 comprises 14 residues. V was cut by 3 bases and J by 3 bases, with 12 bases left in between. CDR3 DNA sequence: TGTGCCAGCAGTTTGAAGCGTGACGGCTACGAGCAGTACTTC. Amino acids: CASSLKRDGYEQYF.

The table lists this clonotype with a few counts. The chain employs TRBV28 and TRBJ2-1; tentatively, D is TRBD1 or TRBD2 (5 bases each). Germline assignment: CDR1 MDHEN and CDR2 SYDVKM. CDR3 length: 12 amino acids. The ends were cut back, 7 bases at V and 6 bases at J, with 10 bases in the middle. In nucleotides, the CDR3 is TGTGCCAGCAATGAGGGGCGCAATGAGCAGTTCTTC. Protein product: CASNEGRNEQFF.

This clonotype was seen ten or more times. This sequence joins TRBV28 and TRBJ2-1; 9 positions match TRBD1. The V gene end was trimmed by 2 bases and the J gene end by 9 bases; junction bases not matched to a gene: 14. This CDR3 contains 17 residues. CDR1 MDHEN and CDR2 SYDVKM come from the germline V gene. CDR3 DNA sequence: TGTGCCAGCAGTTTACCCCTAACAGGGGGCGGACGGGTTGAGCAGTTCTTC. Translated, it gives CASSLPLTGGGRVEQFF.

This clonotype was observed a handful of times. This chain joins TRBV4-1 and TRBJ2-5; TRBD2 matches at 8 bases. This CDR3 is built from 17 residues. The germline gives CDR1 MGHRA, CDR2 YSYEKL. J lost 2 bases, V lost 1 base, and 9 bases had no gene match. The CDR3 loop is CASSQVFASGRQETQYF. The CDR3 DNA is TGCGCCAGCAGCCAAGTTTTCGCTAGCGGGCGACAAGAGACCCAGTACTTC.

The table lists this clonotype with a few counts. The CDR3 is CASSFGRGTGYTF. CDR3 nucleotides: TGTGCCAGCAGTTTCGGCAGGGGGACTGGCTACACCTTC. This chain joins TRBV12-3 or TRBV12-4 and TRBJ1-2, with TRBD1 identical over 7 bases. This CDR3 contains 13 residues. Unmatched junction bases numbered 5, after V lost 3 bases and J lost 7 bases.

The rearrangement links TRBV6-1 to TRBJ2-6; 7 bases fit TRBD1. The CDR3 has 13 residues. Germline V CDR1 and CDR2: MNHNS, SASEGT. The junction had 3 bases not matched to a gene; V was cut back by 5 bases and J by 8 bases. Written as DNA, the CDR3 is TGTGCCAGCAGTAACAGGGGCCCCAACGTCCTGACTTTC. Its translation: CASSNRGPNVLTF.

This clonotype was seen many times. The rearrangement uses TRBV2 and TRBJ2-7; D remains ambiguous. V was clipped by 10 bases and J by 7 bases, with 20 bases between them. Germline CDR1 SNHLY, CDR2 FYNNEI. The CDR3 totals 13 residues. In DNA form, the CDR3 reads TGTGCCACCAGACGGGCCCTGCGACGGGAGCAGTACTTC. Its protein product is CATRRALRREQYF.

The sample holds many counts of this clonotype. V is TRBV11-1 and J is TRBJ2-5, with D unclear. Trimming stripped 1 base from V and 5 bases from J, with 17 bases between. Germline V gene lookup returns CDR1 SGHAT and CDR2 FQDESV (reference sequence). This CDR3 is 16 amino acids long. In DNA form, the CDR3 reads TGTGCCAGCAGCTTAGGTGGGGTGGCCCACGGGGAGACCCAGTACTTC. It is translated as CASSLGGVAHGETQYF. The complete variable domain, with remaining parts taken from reference TRBV11-1 and TRBJ2-5, reads EAEVAQSPRYKITEKSQAVAFWCDPISGHATLYWYRQILGQGPELLVQFQDESVVDDSQLPKDRFSAERLKGVDSTLKIQPAELGDSAMYLCASSLGGVAHGETQYFGPGTRLLVL.

Note on this clonotype: A much larger clonotype is one base distant, so this may be a read error. The V call is TRBV2, the J call TRBJ2-1, with 9 positions matching TRBD2. This CDR3 is 18 amino acids long. CDR1 is SNHLY and CDR2 is FYNNEI in the germline V gene. This CDR3 is CASVPPGLARSSHNEQFF. The CDR3 DNA reads TGTGCCAGCGTCCCTCCGGGACTAGCTCGGAGCTCCCACAATGAGCAGTTCTTC.

This chain connects TRBV29-1 to TRBJ2-7; D is ambiguous. This CDR3 has 13 amino acids. Germline values: CDR1 SQVTM, CDR2 ANQGSEA. The V end was cut by 6 bases, the J end by 2 bases, with 14 bases between. The DNA of the CDR3 is TGCAGCGTGAACGTAGGCGGAGCCTACGAGCAGTACTTC. It yields the protein CSVNVGGAYEQYF.

V and J are TRBV18 and TRBJ2-7, with TRBD1 matching 12 bases. Germline V gene lookup returns CDR1 KGHSH and CDR2 LQKENI. V was pared by 4 bases and J by 5 bases, with 6 bases of the junction left unmatched. The CDR3 covers 15 residues. In DNA form, the CDR3 reads TGTGCCAGCTCACACTCCGGGACAGGGGGCGACGAGCAGTACTTC. As protein: CASSHSGTGGDEQYF.

This clonotype has a count of ten or more. This chain uses TRBV28 with TRBJ2-1; D possibly matches TRBD1 or TRBD2 (6 bases each). The germline V and J ends were trimmed by 6 bases and 8 bases, with 23 bases remaining between them. CDR1 MDHEN and CDR2 SYDVKM come from the germline V gene. The CDR3 consists of 16 residues. The CDR3 region is CASSPLGGGVGDEQFF. The CDR3 region has the DNA TGTGCCAGCAGCCCCTTAGGGGGAGGAGTGGGCGATGAGCAGTTCTTC.

This clonotype was counted at least ten times. The rearrangement uses TRBV12-3 or TRBV12-4 and TRBJ1-6; D might be TRBD1 (5 bases). The ends were cut back, 3 bases at V and 10 bases at J, with 13 bases in the middle. The length of the CDR3 is 14 residues. Here the CDR3 DNA reads TGTGCCAGCAGTTTGTGGGGGGTGCAGTCACCCCTCCACTTT. It specifies CASSLWGVQSPLHF.

Many counts were recorded for this clonotype. This chain links TRBV10-3 with TRBJ2-1; 10 positions match TRBD2. With V trimmed by 2 bases and J by 5 bases, 0 bases remained unmatched. The CDR3 contains 14 residues. Per the germline V gene, CDR1 is ENHRY and CDR2 is SYGVKD. CDR3 DNA: TGTGCCATCAGTGAGGGACTAGCGGACAATGAGCAGTTCTTC. It specifies CAISEGLADNEQFF.

This clonotype has only one observation. This clone may be a read error of a much larger clone one base away. V and J are TRBV18 and TRBJ2-3, with TRBD2 as a possible D gene (6 bases). CDR3 length: 15 residues. Germline V gene sequence: CDR1 KGHSH, CDR2 LQKENI. The CDR3 bases are TGTGTCAGCTCCATGACCGGGGGAGACACAGATACGCAGTATTTT. Amino acids: CVSSMTGGDTDTQYF. The whole variable domain, filled in from reference TRBV18 and TRBJ2-3, reads NAGVMQNPRHLVRRRGQEARLRCSPMKGHSHVYWYRQLPEEGLKFMVYLQKENIIDESGMPKERFSAEFPKEGPSILRIQQVVRGDSAAYFCVSSMTGGDTDTQYFGPGTRLTVL.

This clonotype was counted at least ten times. The CDR3 DNA follows: TGTGCCAGCATTTCCCCCGGACGGATCTATGGCTACACCTTC. Residues: CASISPGRIYGYTF. V and J are TRBV6-2 or TRBV6-3 and TRBJ1-2; D not certain. The V and J ends lost 7 bases and 4 bases respectively, with 16 bases between them. This CDR3 region has 14 residues. Germline V gene lookup returns CDR1 MNHEY and CDR2 SVGEGT.

This clonotype was detected only a few times. The CDR3 DNA is TGCGCCAGCAGCTTGGCGAGGACAGGGGCTAGGGCAGATACGCAGTATTTT. It is translated as CASSLARTGARADTQYF. J is TRBJ2-3 and V is TRBV5-1, with 9 bases that match TRBD1. The CDR3 length is 17 residues. Germline CDR1 is SGHRS and CDR2 is YFSETQ. Trimming took 0 bases from V and 4 from J; bases not matched to a gene: 9.

This clonotype showed up just a few times. The rearrangement uses TRBV5-1 and TRBJ2-5; the match to TRBD2 covers 10 bases. The ends lost 4 bases at V and 5 bases at J; junction bases unmatched: 11. The CDR3 contains 16 residues. Germline CDR1 reads SGHRS; CDR2 reads YFSETQ. The CDR3 DNA reads as TGCGCCAGCAGCCGCCCAGAAGCGGGAGGGCCGGAGACCCAGTACTTC. Translating gives CASSRPEAGGPETQYF.

At least ten counts were recorded for this clonotype. The J gene is TRBJ2-2, the V gene TRBV28; the D is unclear. The germline V and J ends were trimmed by 6 bases and 1 base, with 15 bases remaining between them. CDR3 length equals 16 residues. Germline V lookup: CDR1 MDHEN, CDR2 SYDVKM. The CDR3 spells CASSYPGPVNTGELFF. The CDR3 DNA follows: TGTGCCAGCAGCTACCCTGGGCCGGTGAACACCGGGGAGCTGTTTTTT.

This chain connects TRBV10-3 to TRBJ2-1; 8 bases fit TRBD1. The CDR3 runs to 13 residues. The V gene end was trimmed by 8 bases and the J gene end by 7 bases; junction bases not matched to a gene: 7. Looked up from germline, CDR1 is ENHRY and CDR2 is SYGVKD. This CDR3 reads CAIRGQGTNEQFF. The CDR3 region has the DNA TGTGCCATCCGAGGACAGGGTACGAATGAGCAGTTCTTC.

This clonotype showed up many times. V gene TRBV12-5 combines with J gene TRBJ2-3; TRBD2 matches 13 bases. V was pared by 2 bases and J by 1 base, with 6 bases of the junction left unmatched. Germline CDR1 is LGHNT and CDR2 is FRNRAP. The CDR3 has 18 amino acids. The CDR3 sequence: CASGLRLAGGGGTDTQYF. CDR3 nucleotides: TGTGCTAGTGGTTTGAGACTAGCGGGAGGTGGGGGCACAGATACGCAGTATTTT.

In its sample, this clonotype was seen many times. V usage is TRBV11-1 and J usage is TRBJ2-2; D remains ambiguous. There are 15 residues in the CDR3. The V end lost 4 bases, the J end lost 1 base, and 10 bases lay between the germline ends. Germline loops: CDR1 SGHAT, CDR2 FQDESV (reference sequence). The CDR3 sequence: CASSSYGWNTGELFF. The CDR3, as DNA: TGTGCCAGCAGCTCGTACGGATGGAACACCGGGGAGCTGTTTTTT.

The table lists this clonotype with a few counts. The chain couples TRBV28 to TRBJ2-6, with 9 bases lining up with TRBD1. The length of the CDR3 is 16 residues. Germline V CDR1 and CDR2: MDHEN, SYDVKM. Losses at the gene ends were 8 bases for V and 0 bases for J; bases not matched to a gene: 5. DNA for the CDR3: TGTGCCAGCGGGGGACAGGGTCGCTCTGGGGCCAACGTCCTGACTTTC. It specifies CASGGQGRSGANVLTF.

The sample holds many counts of this clonotype. V usage is TRBV28 and J usage is TRBJ1-1, with a tentative D call TRBD1 (6 bases). Germline-derived CDR1 and CDR2 are MDHEN and SYDVKM. CDR3 size: 16 residues. V lost 1 base and J 3 bases, leaving 15 bases between the germline ends. CDR3 in DNA: TGTGCCAGCAGTTTATCCGGATGGGCAGGGGACACTGAAGCTTTCTTT. It yields the protein CASSLSGWAGDTEAFF.